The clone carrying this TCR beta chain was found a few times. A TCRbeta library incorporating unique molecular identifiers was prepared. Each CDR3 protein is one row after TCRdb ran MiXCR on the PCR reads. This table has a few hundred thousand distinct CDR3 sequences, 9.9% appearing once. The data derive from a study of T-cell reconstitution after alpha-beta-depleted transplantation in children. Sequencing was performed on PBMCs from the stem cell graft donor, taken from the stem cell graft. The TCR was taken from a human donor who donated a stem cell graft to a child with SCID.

CDR3 loop: CASSPTRSSYNEQFF. CDR3 bases: TGTGCCAGCAGCCCTACCAGGAGCTCCTACAATGAGCAGTTCTTC. V gene TRBV7-6 combines with J gene TRBJ2-1; D uncertain. V lost 5 bases and J lost 0, with 11 bases in between. Germline loops: CDR1 SGHVS, CDR2 FNYEAQ. The CDR3 has 15 amino acids.